These 3 T cell receptor beta chains were sequenced from one sample in a study of shared clonotypes between healthy human individuals. CD8 cells regarded as naive lacked CD45RO, were positively chosen for CCR7, and omitted terminally differentiated effector memory CD45RA+ cells. Sequenced by immunoSEQ multiplex PCR; TCRdb stores in-frame clones only, minus some. The table has 600,000 or so clones, around 95% seen once. Sequences were obtained from naive CD8+ T cells sorted from blood. The source is a woman aged 25 to 39 in good health.

The genes are TRBV27 and TRBJ2-7; TRBD2 agrees at 9 bases. The CDR3 loop spans 14 amino acids. The trim removed 6 bases at V and 3 bases at J, leaving 6 bases unmatched. The germline gives CDR1 MNHEY, CDR2 SMNVEV (reference sequence). For the CDR3, the DNA is TGTGCCAGCAGCCAACTAGCGGGCGACTACGAGCAGTACTTC. Its protein product is CASSQLAGDYEQYF.

The chain has TRBV7-9 and TRBJ2-3; unclear D gene. In germline, CDR1 is SEHNR, CDR2 FQNEAQ (reference sequence). The V end lost 5 bases, the J end lost 0 bases, and 12 bases lay between the germline ends. The CDR3 runs to 15 residues. CDR3 sequence reads: CASSPEEKSTDTQYF. CDR3 DNA sequence: TGTGCCAGCAGCCCCGAGGAGAAGAGCACAGATACGCAGTATTTT. Supplemented by reference TRBV7-9 and TRBJ2-3, the full variable domain reads DTGVSQNPRHKITKRGQNVTFRCDPISEHNRLYWYRQTLGQGPEFLTYFQNEAQLEKSRLLSDRFSAERPKGSFSTLEIQRTEQGDSAMYLCASSPEEKSTDTQYFGPGTRLTVL.

As regards this clone: Other DNA sequences in this specimen translate into the identical CDR3. J is TRBJ2-1 and V is TRBV6-5; D uncertain. This CDR3 is built from 12 residues. Trimming left V 6 bases short and J 8 bases short, with 11 bases between. Germline V gene sequence: CDR1 MNHEY, CDR2 SVGAGI. The DNA for the CDR3 is TGTGCCAGCAGCCCCCATAGTTATGAGCAGTTCTTC. Its protein is CASSPHSYEQFF.